This TCR beta chain was captured by sequencing in a study of blood T cell repertoires in COVID-19. Across the study: Acute and convalescent COVID-19 specimens originated in the United States, Italy and Spain. Sample material is recorded as cDNA or gDNA derived from T cells, B-cell-depleted T cells, or PBMCs.

V lost 2 bases, J lost 2 bases, and 7 bases stayed unmatched. Looked up from germline, CDR1 is SGHAT and CDR2 is FQDESV (reference sequence). The CDR3 covers 16 residues. In the original workflow: Amplification of reference gene primers was used by the study to estimate nucleated cell counts. Here immunoSEQ multiplex PCR was the method, and the copy in TCRdb shows in-frame clones only, minus some. V and J calls and clone size follow that table, whereas D and trimming were derived from the DNA. Of approximately 100,000 clones in the sample, approximately 84% are singletons; the top ten hold more than 10%.

The chain links TRBV11-1 to TRBJ2-3, with TRBD2 identical over 7 bases. The source is a human donor in a cohort sampled during active COVID-19. The specimen sequenced was peripheral blood. The CDR3 DNA reads as TGTGCCAGCAGCTTAAGGGGCGGGGGTTTCACAGATACGCAGTATTTT. This sequence encodes CASSLRGGGFTDTQYF.